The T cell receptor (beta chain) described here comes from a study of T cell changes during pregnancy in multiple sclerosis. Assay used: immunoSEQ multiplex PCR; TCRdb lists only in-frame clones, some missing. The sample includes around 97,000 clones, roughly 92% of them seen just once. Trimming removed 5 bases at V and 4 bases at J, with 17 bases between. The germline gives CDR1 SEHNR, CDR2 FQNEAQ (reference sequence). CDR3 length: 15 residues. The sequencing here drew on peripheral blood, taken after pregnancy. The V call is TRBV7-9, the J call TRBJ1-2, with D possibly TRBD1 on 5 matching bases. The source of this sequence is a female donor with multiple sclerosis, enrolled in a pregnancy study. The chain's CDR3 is CASSIVGGGIYGYTF. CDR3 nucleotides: TGTGCCAGCAGCATCGTCGGGGGAGGAATCTATGGCTACACCTTC.